Below are 26 T cell receptor beta chains sequenced from a single sample in a study of blood T cell repertoires in COVID-19. Only in-frame clones appear in the TCRdb table, and some are missing; sequencing was by immunoSEQ multiplex PCR. Of some 350,000 clones listed, 75% to 90% are singletons. The source material was PBMCs or T cells enriched from blood (not recorded which). The receptors shown here come from a man aged 30-40 years who had recovered from COVID-19.

This clone has only a few counts. The gene calls are TRBV19 and TRBJ2-3; D gene ambiguous. Per germline, CDR1 LNHDA and CDR2 SQIVND (reference sequence). This CDR3 comprises 13 residues. The ends were cut back, 3 bases at V and 5 bases at J, with 9 bases in the middle. The CDR3 nucleotides read TGTGCCAGTAGTATGGCTACGGGAGATACGCAGTATTTT. Its protein is CASSMATGDTQYF.

V and J are TRBV7-2 and TRBJ2-7, with TRBD1 matching over 10 bases. The CDR3 is 14 residues long. V lost 3 bases to trimming and J lost 3 bases; unmatched junction nucleotides: 2. From germline, CDR1 is SGHTA and CDR2 FQGNSA. CDR3 coding DNA: TGTGCCAGCAGCTTGTGGACAGGGGGCTACGAGCAGTACTTC. Protein product: CASSLWTGGYEQYF.

This chain joins TRBV28 and TRBJ2-7; 8 bases are shared with TRBD1. Germline V gives CDR1 MDHEN, CDR2 SYDVKM. The CDR3 consists of 21 residues. V lost 1 base to trimming and J lost 1 base; unmatched junction nucleotides: 21. The CDR3 here is CASSLFARERTDRGWSYEQYF. The CDR3 DNA follows: TGTGCCAGCAGTTTATTTGCAAGAGAGAGGACCGACAGGGGATGGTCCTACGAGCAGTACTTC.

The rearrangement joins TRBV29-1 to TRBJ1-5; the D gene is possibly TRBD1 (5 bases). The CDR3 spans 14 residues. V was trimmed by 8 bases and J by 3 bases, leaving 17 bases between them. The germline V gene has CDR1 SQVTM and CDR2 ANQGSEA. CDR3 sequence: CSSPPRGYNQPQHF. CDR3 DNA sequence: TGCAGCTCCCCCCCCCGGGGGTACAATCAGCCCCAGCATTTT.

The rearrangement joins TRBV7-9 to TRBJ1-5; D may be TRBD1 (5 bases). Germline V gene sequence: CDR1 SEHNR, CDR2 FQNEAQ (reference sequence). This CDR3 has 14 residues. The V gene lost 4 bases and the J gene lost 4 bases, with 11 bases spanning the gap. The CDR3 nucleotides are TGTGCCAGCAGCTGGGGGGGGGATAATCAGCCCCAGCATTTT. This translates into CASSWGGDNQPQHF.

CDR3 DNA sequence: TGTGCCAGCAGCCAACGGGGGACCCGCAATCAGCCCCAGCATTTT. Translation: CASSQRGTRNQPQHF. The rearrangement links TRBV3-1 (or the pseudogene TRBV3-2) to TRBJ1-5; maybe TRBD1 (5 bases). CDR3 length equals 15 residues. V was pared by 2 bases and J by 2 bases, with 10 bases between. The V gene's germline CDR1 is LGHDT and CDR2 YNNKEL (reference sequence).

In nucleotides, the CDR3 is TGTGCCAGCAGCTTAGCGCGGGAACATGAGCAGTTCTTC. This translates into CASSLAREHEQFF. This sequence joins TRBV7-9 and TRBJ2-1; maybe TRBD2 (6 bases). The CDR3 length is 13 residues. Trimming removed 0 bases from V and 8 bases from J, with 8 bases in between. Germline lookup yields CDR1 SEHNR and CDR2 FQNEAQ (reference sequence).

The chain is built from TRBV5-6 and TRBJ1-1; the D gene is possibly TRBD1 (5 bases). The CDR3 loop spans 14 amino acids. Germline CDR1 and CDR2: SGHDT and YYEEEE. V was trimmed by 0 bases and J by 8 bases, leaving 14 bases between them. CDR3 region: CASSLVTGSWEAFF. The CDR3 DNA follows: TGTGCCAGCAGCTTGGTAACAGGTTCATGGGAAGCTTTCTTT.

CDR3 amino acids: CASSSRQAGELFF. The CDR3 DNA reads TGCGCCAGCAGCTCGAGACAGGCCGGGGAGCTGTTTTTT. The V and J genes are TRBV5-1 and TRBJ2-2; TRBD1 is a possible D gene (6 bases). V lost 3 bases to trimming and J lost 6 bases, with 9 bases between them. Germline CDR1 reads SGHRS; CDR2 reads YFSETQ. This CDR3 is built from 13 residues.

The sample holds one count of this clone. The rearrangement links TRBV7-9 to TRBJ2-7, with TRBD1 identical over 11 bases. The V and J ends lost 2 bases and 2 bases, in that order; junction bases with no gene match: 2. Germline-derived CDR1 and CDR2 are SEHNR and FQNEAQ (reference sequence). The CDR3 totals 15 residues. The CDR3 is CASSLRGQGAYEQYF. CDR3 in DNA: TGTGCCAGCAGCTTACGGGGACAGGGGGCCTACGAGCAGTACTTC.

The V gene is TRBV7-2, the J gene TRBJ1-2; tentatively, D is TRBD1 (6 bases). V was trimmed by 5 bases and J by 4 bases, leaving 20 bases between them. Per germline, CDR1 SGHTA and CDR2 FQGNSA. The CDR3 is 16 amino acids. Written as DNA, the CDR3 is TGTGCCAGCAGCCCCCCCGTCCGGGGACACGTCTATGGCTACACCTTC. Translating it yields CASSPPVRGHVYGYTF.

V usage is TRBV13 and J usage is TRBJ1-6; TRBD1 matches 8 bases. The CDR3 runs 17 residues. CDR1 PRHDT and CDR2 FYEKMQ come from the germline V gene (reference sequence). Trimming removed 5 bases from V and 0 bases from J; junction bases left unmatched: 6. The CDR3 DNA follows: TGTGCCAGCAGCCTCGGACAGGGTAGCTCCTATAATTCACCCCTCCACTTT. Its protein is CASSLGQGSSYNSPLHF. The whole variable domain, filled in from reference TRBV13 and TRBJ1-6, reads AAGVIQSPRHLIKEKRETATLKCYPIPRHDTVYWYQQGPGQDPQFLISFYEKMQSDKGSIPDRFSAQQFSDYHSELNMSSLELGDSALYFCASSLGQGSSYNSPLHFGNGTRLTVT.

V and J are TRBV27 and TRBJ2-1; TRBD2 aligns across 8 bases. Trimming removed 2 bases from V and 1 base from J; junction bases left unmatched: 1. The CDR3 totals 15 residues. Germline values: CDR1 MNHEY, CDR2 SMNVEV (reference sequence). The DNA of the CDR3 is TGTGCCAGCAGTTTAGTAGCGGGGTCCTACAATGAGCAGTTCTTC. It codes for CASSLVAGSYNEQFF.

This clone was recorded once. V is TRBV5-1 and J is TRBJ2-7; 9 nucleotides match TRBD1. With V trimmed by 4 bases and J by 2 bases, 7 bases remained unmatched. The germline V gene encodes CDR1 SGHRS and CDR2 YFSETQ. The CDR3 has 15 amino acids. The CDR3 loop reads CASSRWTGVAYEQYF. CDR3 nucleotides: TGCGCCAGCAGCCGCTGGACAGGGGTGGCCTACGAGCAGTACTTC.

This clone was counted only a few times. The rearrangement uses TRBV28 and TRBJ2-7; D possibly corresponds to TRBD2 (6 bases). With 6 bases removed from V and 3 bases from J, the gap between germline ends came to 9 bases. CDR1 is MDHEN, CDR2 SYDVKM, per germline. The CDR3 has 12 amino acids. In DNA, the CDR3 is TGTGCCAGCAGCCCCGGGGGCTACGAGCAGTACTTC. It specifies CASSPGGYEQYF.

The V and J genes are TRBV7-9 and TRBJ2-1, with 10 bases fitting TRBD1. Per germline, CDR1 SEHNR and CDR2 FQNEAQ (reference sequence). With 3 bases clipped from V and 7 bases from J, the junction kept 6 bases outside the gene matches. The CDR3 length is 15 residues. The CDR3 is CASSFRQGALNEQFF. CDR3 DNA: TGTGCCAGCAGCTTCCGACAGGGGGCTTTGAATGAGCAGTTCTTC.

In its sample, this clone was seen a few times. The gene calls are TRBV5-8 and TRBJ1-1; TRBD1 matches at 11 bases. The CDR3 contains 14 residues. Unmatched junction bases numbered 12, after V lost 3 bases and J lost 14 bases. Germline lookup yields CDR1 SGHTS and CDR2 YDEGEE. CDR3 protein: CASSSQSGTGGKFF. The CDR3 DNA is TGTGCCAGCAGCTCGCAATCCGGGACAGGGGGGAAGTTCTTT. Using reference TRBV5-8 and TRBJ1-1 for the parts outside the CDR3, the full variable domain is EAGVTQSPTHLIKTRGQQATLRCSPISGHTSVYWYQQALGLGLQFLLWYDEGEERNRGNFPPRFSGRQFPNYSSELNVNALELEDSALYLCASSSQSGTGGKFFGQGTRLTVV.

This rearrangement joins TRBV21-1 to TRBJ1-5; the table names TRBD1, a call not compared with the DNA. TRBV21-1 is labeled a pseudogene. This CDR3 has 14 amino acids. The CDR3 spells CASSKQGYNQPQHF. CDR3 nucleotide sequence: TGTGCCAGCAGCAAACAGGGGTACAATCAGCCCCAGCATTTT.

This sequence joins TRBV27 and TRBJ2-5; the D gene is possibly TRBD2 (6 bases). V was clipped by 5 bases and J by 2 bases, with 15 bases between them. The CDR3 runs 15 residues. CDR1 is MNHEY and CDR2 is SMNVEV in the germline V gene (reference sequence). CDR3 coding DNA: TGTGCCAGCAGTCCCCAGGAGGGCGGGCAAGAGACCCAGTACTTC. This translates into CASSPQEGGQETQYF.

This clone was observed once. The V and J genes are TRBV28 and TRBJ1-2; D not certain. The CDR3 is 15 amino acids. The V end was cut by 7 bases, the J end by 0 bases, with 15 bases between. Looked up from germline, CDR1 is MDHEN and CDR2 is SYDVKM. CDR3: CASTIGPEPNYGYTF. Written as DNA, the CDR3 is TGTGCCAGCACCATTGGCCCGGAGCCTAACTATGGCTACACCTTC.

This chain joins TRBV19 and TRBJ2-7, with a weak D call TRBD1 (7 bases). Germline assignment: CDR1 LNHDA and CDR2 SQIVND (reference sequence). V was trimmed by 4 bases and J by 4 bases, leaving 14 bases between them. The CDR3 is 14 residues long. This chain's CDR3 is CASSNARGVYEQYF. The CDR3, as DNA: TGTGCCAGTAGTAACGCCAGGGGGGTATACGAGCAGTACTTC.

The chain employs TRBV12-3 or TRBV12-4 and TRBJ2-7, with a possible D match to TRBD1 (5 bases). The CDR3 covers 12 residues. V lost 4 bases and J 3 bases, leaving 7 bases between the germline ends. CDR3 loop: CASSSGIYEQYF. CDR3 in DNA: TGTGCCAGCAGTTCAGGGATCTACGAGCAGTACTTC.

This clone was observed a single time. This chain links TRBV27 with TRBJ2-7, with a weak D call TRBD1 (6 bases). Germline assignment: CDR1 MNHEY and CDR2 SMNVEV (reference sequence). This CDR3 is built from 17 residues. The V gene lost 4 bases and the J gene lost 2 bases, with 21 bases spanning the gap. In DNA, the CDR3 is TGTGCCAGCAGTTCCCGTTGGGGGCAGGGTCGTCCCTACGAGCAGTACTTC. Amino acids: CASSSRWGQGRPYEQYF.

The chain has TRBV7-9 and TRBJ1-4, with D possibly TRBD1 on 5 matching bases. The CDR3 covers 17 residues. The germline CDR1 and CDR2 sequences are SEHNR and FQNEAQ (reference sequence). V was shortened by 4 bases and J by 6 bases, with 21 bases between the two germline ends. CDR3 sequence reads: CASSSIRTGFQDEKLFF. DNA for the CDR3: TGTGCCAGCAGCTCCATCCGAACAGGTTTTCAAGATGAAAAACTGTTTTTT. The full variable domain, completed using reference TRBV7-9 and TRBJ1-4, is DTGVSQNPRHKITKRGQNVTFRCDPISEHNRLYWYRQTLGQGPEFLTYFQNEAQLEKSRLLSDRFSAERPKGSFSTLEIQRTEQGDSAMYLCASSSIRTGFQDEKLFFGSGTQLSVL.

CDR3: CASGDRPEKLFF. CDR3 bases: TGTGCCAGTGGGGACAGACCTGAAAAACTGTTTTTT. The V call is TRBV19, the J call TRBJ1-4; 7 nucleotides align to TRBD1. This CDR3 contains 12 residues. Losses at the gene ends were 8 bases for V and 7 bases for J; bases not matched to a gene: 4. The germline CDR1 and CDR2 sequences are LNHDA and SQIVND (reference sequence).

This chain uses TRBV30 with TRBJ1-2; possible D gene TRBD1, 5 bases. V lost 1 base to trimming and J lost 0 bases, with 12 bases between them. The germline gives CDR1 GTSNPN, CDR2 SVGIG (reference sequence). The CDR3 runs to 15 residues. CDR3 in amino acids: CAWSDRTITNYGYTF. DNA of the CDR3: TGTGCCTGGAGTGACCGGACAATTACTAACTATGGCTACACCTTC.